Listed below are T cell receptor beta chains from one sample, sequenced in a study of T cells in Graves' hyperthyroidism and ophthalmopathy. TCRdb reprocessed the multiplex PCR reads with MiXCR, giving one entry per CDR3 protein. The sample lists approximately 200,000 distinct CDR3 sequences, around 18% occurring once. The sample was blood. The source is a man aged 35-49 years with Graves' hyperthyroidism. The CDR3 runs from the conserved cysteine through the conserved F or W. Fields, in order: J gene, clone size, V gene, D gene, CDR3 protein, CDR3 DNA. A D gene is named only where the DNA matches it firmly. Only part of the rows carry a size: once, few, many, or a class if the clone is expanded.

TRBJ2-2	many	TRBV7-9	.	CASSFQPGPDPGELFF	TGTGCCAGCAGCTTTCAACCGGGACCCGATCCCGGGGAGCTGTTTTTT
TRBJ1-3	.	TRBV6-5	TRBD1	CASNYEGQSSSGTTIYF	TGTGCCAGCAATTACGAGGGACAGTCGAGCTCTGGAACCACCATATATTTT
TRBJ1-2	.	TRBV6-5	.	CASSYSGGGFYGYTF	TGTGCCAGCAGTTACTCTGGCGGGGGATTCTATGGCTACACCTTC
TRBJ2-1	few	TRBV7-7	.	CASSLLGPDEQFF	TGTGCTAGCAGCCTCCTTGGGCCGGATGAGCAGTTCTTC
TRBJ2-3	.	TRBV4-3	TRBD2	CASSQFGGGTDTQYF	TGCGCCAGCAGCCAATTCGGGGGGGGGACAGATACGCAGTATTTT
TRBJ2-5	few	TRBV15	.	CATSREPPPRGPVTQYF	TGTGCCACCAGCAGAGAACCCCCGCCCCGGGGCCCGGTGACCCAGTACTTC
TRBJ2-3	many	TRBV7-3	TRBD2	CASSLAAGGSTDTQYF	TGTGCCAGCAGCCTAGCGGCGGGGGGGAGCACAGATACGCAGTATTTT
TRBJ1-1	many	TRBV3-1	.	CASSQKGGTEAFF	TGTGCCAGCAGCCAAAAGGGGGGCACTGAAGCTTTCTTT
TRBJ2-1	many	TRBV10-1	TRBD1	CASSEWGTGWQFF	TGCGCCAGCAGTGAGTGGGGGACAGGGTGGCAGTTCTTC
TRBJ2-5	many	TRBV28	.	CASSLGTQQETQYF	TGTGCCAGCAGTTTGGGGACTCAACAAGAGACCCAGTACTTC
TRBJ1-2	many	TRBV12-3/TRBV12-4	.	CASSFSQRVGYGYTF	TGTGCCAGCAGTTTTTCGCAAAGGGTGGGTTATGGCTACACCTTC
TRBJ2-3	many	TRBV27	TRBD1	CASSPRQGFTDTQYF	TGTGCCAGCAGTCCCCGACAGGGCTTCACAGATACGCAGTATTTT
TRBJ2-7	many	TRBV28	TRBD2	CASSSRRLAGSSYEQYF	TGTGCCAGCAGTTCCCGACGACTAGCGGGGTCCTCCTACGAGCAGTACTTC
TRBJ2-5	many	TRBV10-3	TRBD1	CAIRPSGTGVGETQYF	TGTGCCATCAGACCTTCGGGAACAGGGGTTGGAGAGACCCAGTACTTC
TRBJ1-1	few	TRBV28	.	CASSGQRNTEAFF	TGTGCCAGCAGCGGACAGAGGAACACTGAAGCTTTCTTT
TRBJ2-3	.	TRBV7-8	.	CASSLIPTDTQYF	TGTGCCAGCAGCTTAATACCCACAGATACGCAGTATTTT
TRBJ2-1	.	TRBV4-2	TRBD1	CASSQDFQDRDAFF	TGTGCCAGCAGCCAAGATTTTCAGGACAGGGATGCGTTCTTC
TRBJ2-7	many	TRBV20-1	.	CSAMEGARNEQYF	TGCAGTGCTATGGAGGGGGCGAGAAACGAGCAGTACTTC
TRBJ1-6	many	TRBV28	.	CASGQLGYNSPLHF	TGTGCCAGCGGACAGCTGGGGTATAATTCACCCCTCCACTTT
TRBJ2-4	many	TRBV2	.	CASSEAAGSENIQYF	TGTGCCAGCAGTGAAGCGGCAGGGAGCGAAAACATTCAGTACTTC